The rows below give T cell receptor beta chains drawn from one sample of a study of shared clonotypes between healthy human individuals. Profiled with immunoSEQ multiplex PCR; TCRdb holds only in-frame clones, not every one. The data show roughly 1,500,000 clones, 95% to 99% seen once. Sequencing was performed on naive CD4+ T cells sorted from blood. Every receptor here comes from a man aged 25-45 years in good health. The CDR3 runs from the conserved cysteine through the conserved F or W. The D gene is left open where the match is weak. Some rows mark clone size as missing; the rest say once, few, many or name a class of expanded clone.

TRBJ2-5,-,TRBV7-2,-,15,TGTGCCAGCAGCTATTACAGGGACCCCCGAGAGACCCAGTACTTC,CASSYYRDPRETQYF
TRBJ2-7,TRBD2,TRBV7-9,-,18,TGTGCCAGCAGCTTAGCCGGGGGAGCGGGACTCAGCTCCTACGAGCAGTACTTC,CASSLAGGAGLSSYEQYF
TRBJ2-2,TRBD2,TRBV9,-,15,TGTGCCAGCAGCGGGCCCGGGAGGAGCACCGGGGAGCTGTTTTTT,CASSGPGRSTGELFF
TRBJ2-7,TRBD2,TRBV14,-,19,TGTGCCAGCAGCCAGGGATGGAAATACGGACTAGCGGGCGACTACGAGCAGTACTTC,CASSQGWKYGLAGDYEQYF
TRBJ1-1,-,TRBV9,once,14,TGTGCCAGCAGCGTACGGTCACAGAGAACTGAAGCTTTCTTT,CASSVRSQRTEAFF
TRBJ2-7,-,TRBV2,-,12,TGTGCCAGCACGCCCTCGGACAGCACTCAGTACTTC,CASTPSDSTQYF
TRBJ2-1,TRBD2,TRBV5-1,-,15,TGCGCCAGCATAAAAGCGGGAGGTTCCTACAATGAGCAGTTCTTC,CASIKAGGSYNEQFF
TRBJ2-5,-,TRBV5-4,-,13,TGTGCCAGCAGCGTGGACACGACGGAGACCCAGTACTTC,CASSVDTTETQYF
TRBJ2-7,TRBD2,TRBV7-9,-,13,TGTGCCAGCAGCTTAGGCGGCGGGACTATCGCCTACTTC,CASSLGGGTIAYF
TRBJ1-5,-,TRBV10-2,-,13,TGCGCCAGCCGAGGGGGGAAGGGGCAGCCCCAGCATTTT,CASRGGKGQPQHF
TRBJ2-7,TRBD1,TRBV28,-,15,TGTGCCAGCAGTTCCCCGACAGGGCACTTCTACGAGCAGTACTTC,CASSSPTGHFYEQYF
TRBJ2-3,-,TRBV18,-,15,TGTGCCAGCTCACCACCTAGCCGGAGAGCAGATACGCAGTATTTT,CASSPPSRRADTQYF
TRBJ2-1,TRBD1,TRBV13,-,16,TGTGCCAGCAGCCGCCCCGGCGGGACAGGCCACCCTCCGCGGTTCTTC,CASSRPGGTGHPPRFF
TRBJ2-5,-,TRBV5-4,-,13,TGTGCCAGCAGCCCCAGGCCCCGAGAGACCCAGTACTTC,CASSPRPRETQYF
TRBJ1-3,-,TRBV7-3,once,15,TGTGCCAGCAGCCTGACAGCTAGCTCTGGAAACACCATATATTTT,CASSLTASSGNTIYF
TRBJ1-4,-,TRBV28,-,15,TGTGCCAGCAGTTTAGGCGGGACGGGAAATGAAAAACTGTTTTTT,CASSLGGTGNEKLFF
TRBJ2-1,-,TRBV2,-,14,TGTGCCAGCATCCGGGGGGCTACTTACAATGAGCAGTTCTTC,CASIRGATYNEQFF
TRBJ2-1,TRBD2,TRBV7-9,-,16,TGTGCCAGCAGCAAACCCGGGACTAGCCACTACAATGAGCAGTTCTTC,CASSKPGTSHYNEQFF
TRBJ2-2,TRBD2,TRBV4-1,-,20,TGCGCCAGCAGCCATTTATCCGGGACTAGCGGGATCGCGAACACCGGGGAGCTGTTTTTT,CASSHLSGTSGIANTGELFF
TRBJ2-3,-,TRBV9,-,13,TGTGCCAGCAGCAGAGGGGCCACAGATACGCAGTATTTT,CASSRGATDTQYF
TRBJ2-3,TRBD1,TRBV5-1,-,14,TGCGCCAGCCAGGGACAGCCCGCCTCAGATACGCAGTATTTT,CASQGQPASDTQYF
TRBJ2-5,-,TRBV5-1,-,14,TGCGCCAGCAGCTTGGGACCCAACGGGGAGACCCAGTACTTC,CASSLGPNGETQYF
TRBJ2-1,-,TRBV9,once,14,TGTGCCAGCAGCGTAGTTAGCGGCAGGGGTGAGCAGTTCTTC,CASSVVSGRGEQFF
TRBJ2-7,TRBD1,TRBV11-3,-,13,TGTGCCAGCAGTCATGGACAGGGCTACGAGCAGTACTTC,CASSHGQGYEQYF
TRBJ1-2,-,TRBV5-1,-,14,TGCGCCAGCAGCTTAGATACAACAAACTATGGCTACACCTTC,CASSLDTTNYGYTF
TRBJ2-7,TRBD1,TRBV29-1,-,15,TGCAGCGTTGCCAGGACGACAGGGGGTAACTACGAGCAGTACTTC,CSVARTTGGNYEQYF
TRBJ2-1,-,TRBV28,-,12,TGTGCCAGCGAAACAGCGTACAATGAGCAGTTCTTC,CASETAYNEQFF
TRBJ2-5,-,TRBV6-5,-,12,TGTGCCAGCACTAGTCGTCAAGAGACCCAGTACTTC,CASTSRQETQYF
TRBJ1-2,-,TRBV6-5,-,14,TGTGCCAGCAGTCCGAACAGTGATCCATATGGCTACACCTTC,CASSPNSDPYGYTF
TRBJ1-5,-,TRBV28,-,15,TGTGCCAGCACCCTGGGCAGACTTAGCAATCAGCCCCAGCATTTT,CASTLGRLSNQPQHF
TRBJ2-6,-,TRBV25-1,-,14,TGTGCCAGCAGCAGAGCAGCTGGGGCCAACGTCCTGACTTTC,CASSRAAGANVLTF
TRBJ1-2,-,TRBV27,-,14,TGTGCCAGCAGTTTTAGGGGGGCCCTGGCTGGCTACACCTTC,CASSFRGALAGYTF
TRBJ2-5,-,TRBV27,-,15,TGTGCCAGCAGTTTAATGGGCGGCAAAAAAGAGACCCAGTACTTC,CASSLMGGKKETQYF
TRBJ2-6,-,TRBV28,-,13,TGTGCCAGCATTACCTCTGGGGCCAACGTCCTGACTTTC,CASITSGANVLTF
TRBJ2-7,TRBD2,TRBV5-5,-,14,TGTGCCAGCAGCTCGCGACTAGCGCCCTACGAGCAGTACTTC,CASSSRLAPYEQYF
TRBJ2-7,TRBD2,TRBV5-4,-,15,TGTGCCAGCAGCGCGAGGCAAGCGGGATCCTACGAGCAGTACTTC,CASSARQAGSYEQYF
TRBJ2-5,-,TRBV9,-,14,TGTGCCAGCGGGTCCCCGAAATTCCAAGAGACCCAGTACTTC,CASGSPKFQETQYF
TRBJ2-3,-,TRBV15,-,16,TGTGCCACCAGCAGAGTTAAGGAGGGTCTTTATATTGCGCAGTATTTT,CATSRVKEGLYIAQYF
TRBJ2-7,TRBD1,TRBV27,-,13,TGTGCCAGCCGAGGACAGGGGTTCTACGAGCAGTACTTC,CASRGQGFYEQYF
TRBJ2-4,-,TRBV28,-,14,TGTGCCAGCAGCCCACAGGCCTTGGAAAACATTCAGTACTTC,CASSPQALENIQYF
TRBJ1-5,-,TRBV28,-,13,TGTGCCATTACGGACAGCCTTAATCAGCCCCAGCATTTT,CAITDSLNQPQHF
TRBJ2-3,-,TRBV7-3,once,13,TGTGCCAGCAGCTTAAATGGCCCAGATACGCAGTATTTT,CASSLNGPDTQYF
TRBJ2-7,-,TRBV7-3,-,13,TGTGCCAGCAGCTTAGACGGTACCTACGAGCAGTACTTC,CASSLDGTYEQYF
TRBJ2-7,TRBD2,TRBV27,-,16,TGTGCCAGCAGTTTATATCGTGGCGGGAGGGTGAACGAGCAGTACTTC,CASSLYRGGRVNEQYF
TRBJ2-1,-,TRBV5-5,-,15,TGTGCCAGCAGCTTTTTGGTAACAGTCACCAATGAGCAGTTCTTC,CASSFLVTVTNEQFF